This T cell receptor beta chain emerged from a study of response to subunit inactivated influenza vaccine. Study-wide points: Seasonal influenza vaccination, on each occasion, was suggested by the authors to recruit few new T cells.

Each CDR3 protein gets one entry after TCRdb re-called the RT-PCR reads with MiXCR. The data show a few hundred thousand distinct CDR3 sequences, roughly 9.7% seen once. With 1 base removed from V and 5 bases from J, the gap between germline ends came to 6 bases. The CDR3 is 13 amino acids. The germline CDR1 and CDR2 sequences are SGHTA and FQGNSA. This clonotype showed up just a few times. What it binds is not known. The clonotype originates from a man in his fifties or sixties who received an inactivated influenza vaccine. V usage is TRBV7-2 and J usage is TRBJ2-1; D remains ambiguous. The sequencing used PBMCs from blood, collected about 40 days after vaccination. The chain's CDR3 is CASSLEVNNEQFF. In nucleotides, the CDR3 is TGTGCCAGCAGCTTAGAGGTTAACAATGAGCAGTTCTTC.